By sample fraction, the clone carrying this TCR beta chain is large (0.1 to 1%). The antigen remains unidentified. The data are from a study of HIV-infected patients and healthy controls. Study background: CD4 counts in 14 of 16 patients increased modestly yet significantly but stayed below normal.

Follow-up blood was drawn about 14 weeks, roughly three months, after antiretroviral therapy began. All unsorted peripheral T cells were captured because whole blood was used without fractionation. CDR3 size: 16 residues. Germline V gene data show CDR1 as LGHDT and CDR2 as YNNKEL (reference sequence). Trimming removed 4 bases at V and 0 bases at J, with 10 bases between. Study-wide findings and caveats: HIV+ repertoires were severely depleted of MAIT alpha-chain CDR3s, unlike healthy controls. HIV-infected patients and controls differed significantly in mean usage of eight alpha and eight beta V genes.

Alpha and beta constant-region primers primed reverse transcription of about 500 ng RNA. Alpha and beta chain libraries were made separately by chain-specific third strand synthesis with multiplexing indices. Each CDR3 protein gets one entry after TCRdb re-called the 5' RACE reads with MiXCR. The sample consists of roughly 5,100 distinct CDR3 sequences, more than 5.5% of them appearing once. The specimen was blood, collected during antiretroviral therapy. This receptor was taken from an adult with HIV infection. The chain has TRBV3-1 and TRBJ2-6; D perhaps matches TRBD1 (6 bases). As DNA, the CDR3 is TGTGCCAGCAGCCCGCAGGGGCTCTCTGGGGCCAACGTCCTGACTTTC. It translates to CASSPQGLSGANVLTF.